These 25 T cell receptor beta chains were sequenced from one sample in a study of response to subunit inactivated influenza vaccine. TCRdb re-called the RT-PCR reads through MiXCR, storing one row per CDR3 protein. Of some 550,000 distinct CDR3 sequences in the sample, approximately 22% were seen once. These data are also associated with another study on T cells expressing NK-cell markers. This second study notes: TCR beta cDNA was generated via 5'RACE template switching incorporating UMIs.

Specimen: CD4+ T cells sorted from PBMCs, collected less than 13 days after vaccination. The receptors stem from a man aged 45-65 years who received an inactivated influenza vaccine.

The V and J genes are TRBV12-3 or TRBV12-4 and TRBJ2-1; a possible D gene is TRBD1 (5 bases). The V end lost 0 bases, the J end lost 6 bases, and 15 bases lay between the germline ends. CDR3 length equals 16 residues. The CDR3 here is CASSLAGRVAGNEQFF. Written as DNA, the CDR3 is TGTGCCAGCAGTTTAGCGGGCAGGGTGGCTGGCAATGAGCAGTTCTTC.

This chain connects TRBV11-3 to TRBJ1-5; the match to TRBD1 covers 7 bases. The CDR3 length is 17 residues. V was clipped by 1 base and J by 0 bases; unmatched bases: 6. CDR1 and CDR2 from the germline V gene are SGHNT and YENEEA. The CDR3 sequence: CASSLGDSRYSNQPQHF. The CDR3 DNA follows: TGTGCCAGCAGCTTAGGGGACAGTCGTTATAGCAATCAGCCCCAGCATTTT.

The V and J genes are TRBV11-2 and TRBJ2-3, with D possibly called TRBD1 or TRBD2 (5 bases each). Per the germline V gene, CDR1 is SGHAT and CDR2 is FQNNGV. The CDR3 contains 19 residues. V lost 5 bases, J lost 3 bases, and 27 bases lay in between. The CDR3 DNA reads as TGTGCCAGCAGCCGCCACCGCCTGACGGGGACCGAGCGGACAGATACGCAGTATTTT. Encoded protein: CASSRHRLTGTERTDTQYF.

In its sample, this clonotype was seen a few times. V and J are TRBV12-3 or TRBV12-4 and TRBJ2-2, with 7 bases fitting TRBD2. The CDR3 contains 15 residues. V trimming: 7 bases; J trimming: 6 bases; junction bases outside the gene matches: 11. CDR3 sequence reads: CASNLRRAGAGELFF. The CDR3 DNA reads TGTGCCAGCAACCTGAGACGGGCGGGGGCCGGGGAGCTGTTTTTT.

This clonotype was recorded a few times. The genes are TRBV27 and TRBJ2-7, with 8 bases matching TRBD2. V gave up 3 bases and J gave up 3 bases; unmatched junction bases: 7. This CDR3 has 15 amino acids. The germline V gene has CDR1 MNHEY and CDR2 SMNVEV (reference sequence). In nucleotides, the CDR3 is TGTGCCAGCAGTTTTAAGGGTAGCGGGATCTACGAGCAGTACTTC. Its protein product is CASSFKGSGIYEQYF.

V gene TRBV20-1 combines with J gene TRBJ2-2, with D hard to call. Germline V lookup: CDR1 DFQATT, CDR2 SNEGSKA (reference sequence). The CDR3 spans 12 residues. The V gene lost 4 bases and the J gene lost 6 bases, with 9 bases spanning the gap. In DNA, the CDR3 is TGCAGTGCTAACCTTAGGCCCGGGGAGCTGTTTTTT. Translated: CSANLRPGELFF.

This clonotype showed up just a few times. The V call is TRBV15, the J call TRBJ2-7; 11 bases line up with TRBD2. V dropped 3 bases and J dropped 2; count of bases not matched to a gene: 9. CDR1 and CDR2 (germline): LNHNV, YYDKDF (reference sequence). CDR3 length: 17 amino acids. DNA for the CDR3: TGTGCCACCAGCAGGGCCCGACTAGCGGGGATGACCTACGAGCAGTACTTC. It translates to CATSRARLAGMTYEQYF.

The rearrangement joins TRBV15 to TRBJ2-4, with 15 positions matching TRBD2. Trimming at V came to 6 bases and at J to 8 bases, leaving 2 bases not matched to a gene. The CDR3 has 14 amino acids. In germline, CDR1 is LNHNV, CDR2 YYDKDF (reference sequence). The DNA of the CDR3 is TGTGCCACCAGGAGGACTAGCGGGAGGGACATTCAGTACTTC. It encodes CATRRTSGRDIQYF.

CDR3 residues: CASSRLGTGAGGTQYF. CDR3 DNA: TGTGCCAGCAGCCGACTCGGGACTGGCGCCGGCGGTACGCAGTATTTT. The chain employs TRBV14 and TRBJ2-3; D might be TRBD2 (6 bases). The germline V and J ends were trimmed by 4 bases and 8 bases, with 22 bases remaining between them. Germline values: CDR1 SGHDN, CDR2 FVKESK. CDR3 length equals 16 residues.

This clonotype was detected only a few times. The V call is TRBV7-2, the J call TRBJ2-1, with 8 bases identical to TRBD2. Germline V gene lookup returns CDR1 SGHTA and CDR2 FQGNSA. CDR3 length: 15 amino acids. V was clipped by 2 bases and J by 4 bases; unmatched bases: 4. CDR3 nucleotides: TGTGCCAGCAGCTTACTCGGGGGGGAGTACAATGAGCAGTTCTTC. Protein: CASSLLGGEYNEQFF.

The rearrangement joins TRBV12-3 or TRBV12-4 to TRBJ2-7, with D hard to call. The CDR3 sequence is 14 residues long. Trimming pared 3 bases from V and 4 bases from J, leaving 13 bases between. For the CDR3, the DNA is TGTGCCAGCAGTTTCAACTCCGTGAGGTACGAGCAGTACTTC. Translating gives CASSFNSVRYEQYF.

This clonotype was picked up one time. The genes are TRBV28 and TRBJ2-3; possible D gene TRBD2, 6 bases. Trimming stripped 1 base from V and 2 bases from J, with 10 bases between. The CDR3 has 15 amino acids. Looked up from germline, CDR1 is MDHEN and CDR2 is SYDVKM. The chain's CDR3 is CASSLFRDFTDTQYF. CDR3 bases: TGTGCCAGCAGTTTATTCCGGGACTTCACAGATACGCAGTATTTT.

V and J are TRBV30 and TRBJ1-1; TRBD1 might be the D (6 bases). Germline CDR1 GTSNPN, CDR2 SVGIG (reference sequence). Trimming left V 0 bases short and J 4 bases short, with 9 bases between. This CDR3 is built from 13 residues. In nucleotides, the CDR3 is TGTGCCTGGAGTGTAGGGGGTGGCACTGAAGCTTTCTTT. This translates into CAWSVGGGTEAFF.

The chain couples TRBV20-1 to TRBJ2-1; perhaps TRBD1 as D (5 bases). This CDR3 has 14 residues. V was cut by 6 bases and J by 7 bases, with 19 bases left in between. Germline lookup yields CDR1 DFQATT and CDR2 SNEGSKA (reference sequence). This chain's CDR3 is CSATRGSELNEQFF. CDR3 bases: TGCAGTGCCACAAGGGGATCCGAGCTGAATGAGCAGTTCTTC.

A few counts support this clonotype. The chain joins TRBV28 to TRBJ1-6; 7 positions agree with TRBD1. V lost 3 bases and J lost 9; bases outside the gene matches: 5. From germline, CDR1 is MDHEN and CDR2 SYDVKM. The CDR3 has 14 amino acids. In nucleotides, the CDR3 is TGTGCCAGCAGTTTCAGGGGGGTGAGTTCACCCCTCCACTTT. Translated, it gives CASSFRGVSSPLHF. The complete variable domain, with remaining parts taken from reference TRBV28 and TRBJ1-6, reads DVKVTQSSRYLVKRTGEKVFLECVQDMDHENMFWYRQDPGLGLRLIYFSYDVKMKEKGDIPEGYSVSREKKERFSLILESASTNQTSMYLCASSFRGVSSPLHFGNGTRLTVT.

This clonotype was detected ten times or more. The chain is built from TRBV7-2 and TRBJ2-2; 7 nucleotides agree with TRBD1. V gave up 4 bases and J gave up 3 bases; unmatched junction bases: 8. Germline V lookup: CDR1 SGHTA, CDR2 FQGNSA. This CDR3 region has 16 residues. The CDR3 spells CASSSQTGWDTGELFF. CDR3 DNA: TGTGCCAGCAGCTCGCAGACAGGGTGGGACACCGGGGAGCTGTTTTTT.

This clonotype has a handful of counts. J is TRBJ1-2 and V is TRBV29-1, with 12 positions matching TRBD1. Trimming at V came to 1 base and at J to 9 bases, leaving 12 bases not matched to a gene. CDR3 size: 16 residues. Germline assignment: CDR1 SQVTM and CDR2 ANQGSEA. CDR3 in amino acids: CSVEVGTGGAFPRYTF. CDR3 nucleotides: TGCAGCGTTGAAGTGGGGACAGGGGGCGCTTTCCCGCGCTACACCTTC.

The chain is built from TRBV4-3 and TRBJ2-1; 11 bases are shared with TRBD2. The CDR3 contains 17 residues. V dropped 1 base and J dropped 7; count of bases not matched to a gene: 9. Germline V gene sequence: CDR1 LGHNA, CDR2 YSLEER. Here the CDR3 DNA reads TGCGCCAGCAGCCAAGGGGCGGGACTAGCGGTGCGGAATGAGCAGTTCTTC. Protein: CASSQGAGLAVRNEQFF.

This chain joins TRBV10-3 and TRBJ2-3, with D perhaps given as TRBD1 or TRBD2 (5 bases each). The V and J ends lost 6 bases and 0 bases respectively, with 13 bases between them. The CDR3 consists of 15 residues. Germline V gives CDR1 ENHRY, CDR2 SYGVKD. CDR3 amino acids: CAIRPGAVSTDTQYF. CDR3 sequence (DNA): TGTGCCATCAGGCCCGGGGCGGTTAGCACAGATACGCAGTATTTT.

The chain has TRBV15 and TRBJ1-4; TRBD1 aligns across 10 bases. The CDR3 is 16 residues long. The germline CDR1 and CDR2 sequences are LNHNV and YYDKDF (reference sequence). J gave up 8 bases and V 1 base, and 7 bases lay outside the gene matches. DNA of the CDR3: TGTGCCACCAGCAGAGGACAGGGGGCGATTCGGGAAAAACTGTTTTTT. Protein sequence: CATSRGQGAIREKLFF.

This clonotype has a handful of counts. The rearrangement links TRBV24-1 to TRBJ2-5; 9 bases match TRBD1. V trimming: 3 bases; J trimming: 2 bases; junction bases outside the gene matches: 3. Germline V gene sequence: CDR1 KGHDR, CDR2 SFDVKD. This CDR3 is 15 amino acids long. The CDR3 DNA follows: TGTGCCACCAGTGATCCAGGGACAGGGCAAGAGACCCAGTACTTC. Translating gives CATSDPGTGQETQYF.

The chain is built from TRBV12-3 or TRBV12-4 and TRBJ1-1; D possibly corresponds to TRBD1 (6 bases). The CDR3 has 15 residues. V was shortened by 6 bases and J by 1 base, with 15 bases between the two germline ends. As DNA, the CDR3 is TGTGCCAGCAGAGGAGGCGCGGGGGCGAACACTGAAGCTTTCTTT. The encoded protein is CASRGGAGANTEAFF.

The V and J genes are TRBV27 and TRBJ2-7; 13 positions agree with TRBD2. This CDR3 spans 15 amino acids. Germline lookup yields CDR1 MNHEY and CDR2 SMNVEV (reference sequence). The junction had 4 bases not matched to a gene; V was cut back by 4 bases and J by 4 bases. CDR3 region: CASSSWTSGGYEQYF. CDR3 nucleotide sequence: TGTGCCAGCAGTTCTTGGACTAGCGGGGGTTACGAGCAGTACTTC.

The V call is TRBV6-2 or TRBV6-3, the J call TRBJ2-7, with D possibly matching TRBD2 (5 bases). The CDR3 spans 14 residues. Trimming removed 0 bases at V and 3 bases at J, with 9 bases between. Germline assignment: CDR1 MNHEY and CDR2 SVGEGT. The DNA of the CDR3 is TGTGCCAGCAGTTACTCGAGGGCGTACTACGAGCAGTACTTC. Translation: CASSYSRAYYEQYF.

V gene TRBV5-1 combines with J gene TRBJ1-2; the D is unclear. This CDR3 has 13 amino acids. V lost 3 bases and J 4 bases, leaving 10 bases between the germline ends. Germline V gives CDR1 SGHRS, CDR2 YFSETQ. The CDR3 DNA sequence: TGCGCCAGCAGCTCTGGAGAAAGCTATGGCTACACCTTC. It yields the protein CASSSGESYGYTF.